What follows describes a single T cell receptor (beta chain). A much larger clone lies a single base off, so this may be a read error. This entry is derived from a study of blood T cells in healthy people across ages. The germline V and J ends were trimmed by 1 base and 2 bases, with 10 bases remaining between them. The CDR3 is 15 residues long. Germline V lookup: CDR1 MNHNS, CDR2 SASEGT. Sample-barcoded 5' priming and a J-beta primer mix drove a second PCR of roughly 7 to 11 cycles. TCRdb passed the 5' RACE reads through MiXCR, listing each CDR3 protein once. The table includes around 1,500,000 distinct CDR3 sequences, around 42% detected once.

V is TRBV6-1 and J is TRBJ2-3; D may be TRBD1 (6 bases). The source material was blood. The sequence was collected from a woman between 18 and 30 years old in good health. In DNA, the CDR3 is TGTGCCAGCAGTGAAGAGGCAGGGGACACAGATACGCAGTATTTT. The encoded protein is CASSEEAGDTDTQYF.